The present entry profiles one T cell receptor (beta chain) with its context. Antigen specificity is unknown. With 4 bases clipped from V and 6 bases from J, the junction kept 16 bases outside the gene matches. Germline lookup yields CDR1 SGHNT and CDR2 YYREEE (reference sequence). This CDR3 is 16 amino acids long. The sample belongs to a study of T cells after yellow fever vaccination. Study overall: Some fractions had low cell numbers, and these were prepared with SMART-Seq v4 Ultra Low Input. General study results and limits: The secondary response showed a weaker magnitude and a faster peak, day 5 versus 15.

TCRdb itself ran the 5' RACE reads through MiXCR, one entry per CDR3 protein. The table includes 200,000 to 300,000 distinct CDR3 sequences, around 6.7% detected once. The sequence was obtained from a man aged 25 to 40 who received the YFV17D yellow fever vaccine. The chain uses TRBV5-4 and TRBJ2-7; 7 nucleotides line up with TRBD1. Here the sequenced sample was CD4+ T cells sorted from PBMCs, taken on the day of the yellow fever booster vaccination. Here the CDR3 reads CASSTLMTGTAGEQYF. The CDR3 DNA reads as TGTGCCAGCAGCACACTTATGACCGGGACAGCAGGCGAGCAGTACTTC.